The present T cell receptor (beta chain) was sequenced within a study of breast tumors, draining lymph nodes, adjacent tissues. Regarding the study as a whole: The data were judged consistent with most tumor T cells coming from lymph node and expanding in tumor. That most tumor T cells come from lymph nodes remained unproven. Tumor and nontumor repertoires were significantly more similar in luminal-like than in basal-like breast cancer. Tumors had less TCR diversity than lymph nodes, more than nontumor tissue.

MiXCR, applied by TCRdb to the multiplex PCR reads, yields one record per CDR3 protein. The sample includes 150,000 to 250,000 distinct CDR3 sequences, 31% of them seen just once. Germline CDR1 and CDR2: DFQATT and SNEGSKA (reference sequence). There are 12 residues in the CDR3. The lymph nodes were axillary draining lymph nodes from breast cancer patients. On this clonotype: Its antigen remains unidentified. This may be a read error: a much more frequent sequence differs by one nucleotide.

This TCR came from a female donor with breast cancer. Some clones in this sample may be carry-over from other donors' samples. J is TRBJ1-2 and V is TRBV20-1; weak D call: TRBD1 (5 bases). Sequencing used axillary lymph node tissue. CDR3 region: CSARAKGQGYPF. The CDR3 DNA follows: TGCAGTGCTAGAGCAAAGGGGCAGGGCTACCCCTTC.